This T cell receptor (beta chain) appears in the sequencing data of a study of blood T cell repertoires in COVID-19. On the study more broadly: Sites in the United States, Italy and Spain provided acute and convalescent COVID-19 samples. Sources were T cells, B-cell-depleted T cells, or PBMCs; the material itself was cDNA or gDNA.

In the study's own analysis: Amplification of reference gene primers was used by the study to estimate nucleated cell counts. The method was immunoSEQ multiplex PCR; TCRdb's version includes in-frame clones alone and lacks a portion of them. D and trimming come from the DNA, and the V and J calls and clone size come from that table. Of about 230,000 clones detected, around 84% appear once; the ten largest clones hold about 1%. The CDR3 sequence is 13 residues long. CDR1 is LNHDA and CDR2 is SQIVND in the germline V gene (reference sequence). V was shortened by 3 bases and J by 1 base, with 6 bases between the two germline ends.

The TCR sequence derives from a man in his forties or fifties with acute or convalescent COVID-19. The chain employs TRBV19 and TRBJ1-1; no reliable D call. The material sequenced was peripheral blood. CDR3 DNA sequence: TGTGCCAGTAGTATGTGGCCGAACACTGAAGCTTTCTTT. This encodes CASSMWPNTEAFF.